This record looks at one T cell receptor (beta chain) sequence and its context. The entry originates in a study of blood T cell repertoires in COVID-19. Whole-study context: Sample material is recorded as cDNA or gDNA derived from T cells, B-cell-depleted T cells, or PBMCs.

V was cut by 2 bases and J by 4 bases, with 15 bases left in between. Germline V gene data show CDR1 as WSHSY and CDR2 as SAAADI. This CDR3 comprises 16 residues. In the authors' methods: It was from reference gene primer amplification that nucleated cell counts were estimated. Assay used: immunoSEQ multiplex PCR; TCRdb lists only in-frame clones, some missing. D and trimming were read from the DNA, whereas the V and J calls and clone size are those reported in that table. Here the sample spans over 150,000 clones, approximately 83% being singletons. The source of this sequence is a woman aged 55-75 years with acute or convalescent COVID-19. Sequencing used peripheral blood. The chain joins TRBV10-2 to TRBJ2-1; D might be TRBD1 (5 bases). CDR3 amino acids: CASSETKGWDYNEQFF. For the CDR3, the DNA is TGCGCCAGCAGTGAGACCAAGGGGTGGGATTACAATGAGCAGTTCTTC.